The 8 T cell receptor beta chains presented below share a single source sample, sequenced in a study of CXCR3-negative and CXCR3-positive naive CD8 T cells (dated by TCRdb to between 2018 and 2021). The full study reports these points: TRB CDR3s from CXCR3-positive naive cells showed higher hydrophobicity (lower Kidera factor 4), lower energy, and higher strength and volume indices than CXCR3-negative naive cells.

These TCRs' antigens remain unknown. Sequencing relied on a NextSeq 550. The Human TCR Profiling Kit (MiLaboratory) was used to make UMI-labeled 5' RACE TRB cDNA libraries. Reprocessed by TCRdb, the reads give a single entry per CDR3 protein sequence, without DNA. This sample's table has entries for about 150,000 distinct CDR3 sequences. The ten largest clones add up to around 0.5% of the sample. The sequenced sample consisted of naive CXCR3+ CD8+ T cells from blood. The sample's cell subset or site label, decoded: CD45RO-CCR7+CD27+CD95- naive CD8+ T cells expressing CXCR3 (TNR3+). Receptor source: a human donor in good health. Some clones in this sample may be carry-over from other donors' samples.

This chain's CDR3 is CASSLRLVGGELFF. This rearrangement joins TRBV28 to TRBJ2-2; TCRdb's assignment of TRBD2 cannot be checked, as there is no DNA. CDR3 size: 14 residues. Germline V gene lookup returns CDR1 MDHEN and CDR2 SYDVKM.

The chain links TRBV6-2 or TRBV6-3 to TRBJ1-1; TCRdb's D call of TRBD1 is untestable without DNA. This CDR3 contains 17 residues. Germline V lookup: CDR1 MNHEY, CDR2 SVGEGT. CDR3 loop: CASSYSLIGTGITEAFF.

The V gene is TRBV4-2, the J gene TRBJ1-1; with no DNA, the TCRdb D assignment of TRBD1 cannot be verified. This CDR3 comprises 12 residues. CDR1 and CDR2 from the germline V gene are LGHNA and YNFKEQ. This chain's CDR3 is CASSDRQGVAFF.

The V call is TRBV24-1, the J call TRBJ2-2; as DNA is missing, the TRBD2 call by TCRdb cannot be tested. CDR1 is KGHDR, CDR2 SFDVKD, per germline. This CDR3 is built from 20 residues. CDR3 residues: CATSDLHGLAGGPNTGELFF.

The gene calls are TRBV21-1 and TRBJ2-7; checking the TCRdb D call of TRBD2 is not possible without DNA. TRBV21-1 is a listed pseudogene. CDR3 length: 23 residues. The CDR3 protein is CASSKNGLASGTSTKTRSYEQYF.

The genes are TRBV25-1 and TRBJ2-3. Germline CDR1 is MGHDK and CDR2 is SYGVNS. This CDR3 has 15 amino acids. CDR3 loop: CASSGNLDSINTQYF.

The gene calls are TRBV6-2 or TRBV6-3 and TRBJ2-1. Germline lookup yields CDR1 MNHEY and CDR2 SVGEGT. The CDR3 contains 14 residues. CDR3 protein: CASSYGGLYNEQFF.

The chain is built from TRBV20-1 and TRBJ2-7; TCRdb calls TRBD1, which cannot be checked without DNA. Germline loops: CDR1 DFQATT, CDR2 SNEGSKA (reference sequence). The CDR3 length is 16 residues. The CDR3 spells CSARYSGTGGTYEQYF.